Sequencing of this T cell receptor (beta chain) was carried out in a study of PD-1 blockade in classical Hodgkin lymphoma. Study-wide findings and caveats: The causes of the repertoire differences, possibly disease activity or prior therapy, remain undefined. CD8+ TCR diversity did not rise significantly by C4D1, unlike CD4+. Relapsed/refractory patients reportedly had lower baseline diversity than newly diagnosed patients. Baseline diversity was lower in partial responders and progressors than complete responders.

Assay used: immunoSEQ multiplex PCR; TCRdb lists only in-frame clones, some missing. This table has 70,000 or so clones, about 92% appearing once. Of note for this clone: The antigen is not known.

The CDR3 has 12 amino acids. CDR1 is LGHNT and CDR2 is FRNRAP in the germline V gene. The junction had 7 bases not matched to a gene; V was cut back by 4 bases and J by 12 bases. With no exception, relapse followed autologous stem cell transplantation in all patients, and brentuximab vedotin exposure varied. The starting material was peripheral blood mononuclear cells (PBMCs), obtained at baseline. The chain recombines TRBV12-5 with TRBJ1-2; TRBD1 matches at 8 bases. This sequence was found in a human donor with classical Hodgkin lymphoma. The CDR3 nucleotides read TGTGCTAGTGGTTCCCTTATGACAGGGGACACCTTC. As protein: CASGSLMTGDTF.